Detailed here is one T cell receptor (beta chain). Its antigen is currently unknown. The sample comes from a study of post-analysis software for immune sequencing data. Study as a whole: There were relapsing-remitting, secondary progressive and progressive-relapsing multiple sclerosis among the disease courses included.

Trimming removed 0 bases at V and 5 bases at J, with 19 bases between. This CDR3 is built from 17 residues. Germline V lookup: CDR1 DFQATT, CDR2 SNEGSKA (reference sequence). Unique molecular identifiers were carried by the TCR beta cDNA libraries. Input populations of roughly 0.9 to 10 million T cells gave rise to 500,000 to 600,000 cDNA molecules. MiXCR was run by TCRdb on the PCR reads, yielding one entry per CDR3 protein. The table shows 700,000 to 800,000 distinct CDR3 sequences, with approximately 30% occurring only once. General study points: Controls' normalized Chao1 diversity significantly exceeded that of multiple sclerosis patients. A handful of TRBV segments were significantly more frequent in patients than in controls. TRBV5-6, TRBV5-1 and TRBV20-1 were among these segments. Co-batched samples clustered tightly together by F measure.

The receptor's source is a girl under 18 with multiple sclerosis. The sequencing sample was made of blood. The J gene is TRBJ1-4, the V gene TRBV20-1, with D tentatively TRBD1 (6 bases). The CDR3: CSARDFRLRTANEKLFF. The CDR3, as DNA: TGCAGTGCTAGAGATTTTCGTTTGAGGACAGCAAATGAAAAACTGTTTTTT.